This TCR beta chain originates from a study of pediatric ulcerative colitis. V lost 6 bases, J lost 5 bases, and 8 bases stayed unmatched. This CDR3 region has 14 residues. Germline V gene sequence: CDR1 GTSNPN, CDR2 SVGIG (reference sequence). Profiled with immunoSEQ multiplex PCR; TCRdb holds only in-frame clones, not every one. The sample consists of around 10,000 clones, over 80% of them appearing once. The V gene is TRBV30, the J gene TRBJ2-1; 9 positions agree with TRBD2. This TCR came from a girl between 5 and 17 years old with moderate ulcerative colitis. Sequenced material: blood. CDR3 loop: CACGASGIHNEQFF. The CDR3 nucleotides read TGTGCCTGCGGGGCTAGCGGGATCCACAATGAGCAGTTCTTC.